Listed here is a single TCR beta chain. Participant ages covered roughly 18 to 89 years across 20 to 30 US areas. The source of the sample is a study of blood T cell repertoires in COVID-19. About the study: Sources were T cells, B-cell-depleted T cells, or PBMCs; the material itself was cDNA or gDNA.

This CDR3 spans 12 amino acids. Looked up from germline, CDR1 is SNHLY and CDR2 is FYNNEI. V lost 5 bases and J lost 2, with 7 bases in between. Assay: immunoSEQ multiplex PCR; the TCRdb copy retains only in-frame clones and omits some. Of 180,000 or so clones detected, roughly 90% appear once; the ten largest clones hold around 1.2%. What was sequenced was PBMCs or T cells enriched from blood (not recorded which). This receptor was obtained from a human donor with acute COVID-19. The donor label of this sample is uncertain. The chain uses TRBV2 and TRBJ2-7, with D possibly TRBD1 on 5 matching bases. The CDR3 DNA reads as TGTGCCAGCAGTAGGACAACCTACGAGCAGTACTTC. It encodes CASSRTTYEQYF.